A single sample is the source of the 13 T cell receptor beta chains below, sequenced in a study of beta chain features in type 1 diabetes. Isolated RNA was reverse transcribed in full, so expressed TCRB transcripts were sequenced. Clones were sequenced by immunoSEQ multiplex PCR, and TCRdb holds only the in-frame ones, with some missing. The table records around 320,000 clones, about 14% of them present only once. The sample was central memory CD4+ T cells from blood. The source of these receptors is a young man in good health.

The CDR3 spells CGWLVQETQYF. CDR3 DNA sequence: TGTGGGTGGTTGGTACAAGAGACCCAGTACTTC. This chain uses TRBV30 with TRBJ2-5; D unclear. Germline V CDR1 and CDR2: GTSNPN, SVGIG (reference sequence). CDR3 length equals 11 residues.

The table lists this clone with a few counts. V and J are TRBV12-5 and TRBJ2-7, with TRBD2 matching over 9 bases. V gave up 2 bases and J gave up 2 bases; unmatched junction bases: 7. Germline CDR1 LGHNT, CDR2 FRNRAP. The CDR3 contains 16 residues. CDR3: CASGLSTAGGTYEQYF. The CDR3 nucleotides are TGTGCTAGTGGTTTGTCAACAGCGGGGGGCACCTACGAGCAGTACTTC. The entire variable domain, with the rest obtained from reference TRBV12-5 and TRBJ2-7, is as follows: DARVTQTPRHKVTEMGQEVTMRCQPILGHNTVFWYRQTMMQGLELLAYFRNRAPLDDSGMPKDRFSAEMPDATLATLKIQPSEPRDSAVYFCASGLSTAGGTYEQYFGPGTRLTVT.

A few counts support this clone. The chain couples TRBV27 to TRBJ1-1; D uncertain. The V and J ends lost 6 bases and 8 bases respectively, with 19 bases between them. Germline V gene lookup returns CDR1 MNHEY and CDR2 SMNVEV (reference sequence). The CDR3 length is 14 residues. Written as DNA, the CDR3 is TGTGCCAGCAGGCTAACCGGGGTTAATCCCGAAGCTTTCTTT. This sequence encodes CASRLTGVNPEAFF.

Only a few counts were recorded for this clone. The chain recombines TRBV6-5 with TRBJ2-7, with TRBD1 as a possible D gene (6 bases). V was trimmed by 5 bases and J by 0 bases, leaving 11 bases between them. The germline V gene encodes CDR1 MNHEY and CDR2 SVGAGI. The CDR3 totals 14 residues. Here the CDR3 reads CASSRTASSYEQYF. Written as DNA, the CDR3 is TGTGCCAGCAGTCGGACAGCAAGCTCCTACGAGCAGTACTTC.

This clone was detected only a few times. CDR3 nucleotides: TGTGCCTGGAGTATTTTGGCGGATACGCAGTATTTT. Its translation is CAWSILADTQYF. The chain combines TRBV30 with TRBJ2-3; D remains ambiguous. Per germline, CDR1 GTSNPN and CDR2 SVGIG (reference sequence). This CDR3 has 12 residues. Trimming took off 2 bases at V and 6 bases at J, with 9 bases between the two ends.

This clone was seen a few times. The chain couples TRBV5-1 to TRBJ2-5; weak D call: TRBD2 (5 bases). Trimming took off 4 bases at V and 1 base at J, with 8 bases between the two ends. The CDR3 sequence is 13 residues long. Looked up from germline, CDR1 is SGHRS and CDR2 is YFSETQ. CDR3 in amino acids: CASSPGIQETQYF. The CDR3, as DNA: TGCGCCAGCAGCCCCGGGATCCAAGAGACCCAGTACTTC. Using reference TRBV5-1 and TRBJ2-5 for the parts outside the CDR3, the full variable domain is KAGVTQTPRYLIKTRGQQVTLSCSPISGHRSVSWYQQTPGQGLQFLFEYFSETQRNKGNFPGRFSGRQFSNSRSEMNVSTLELGDSALYLCASSPGIQETQYFGPGTRLLVL.

In its sample, this clone was seen a few times. V is TRBV5-5 and J is TRBJ2-5; D remains unclear. V dropped 0 bases and J dropped 7 bases, with 10 bases sitting between them. The CDR3 is 13 amino acids. From germline, CDR1 is SGHKS and CDR2 YYEKEE (reference sequence). The CDR3 DNA reads TGTGCCAGCAGCTTGGGTGCGGTTGGGACCCAGTACTTC. Translating it yields CASSLGAVGTQYF.

The chain recombines TRBV21-1 with TRBJ2-7. TRBV21-1 has pseudogene status. The CDR3 totals 16 residues. CDR3 sequence: CASSAFSWMLSYEQYV. The CDR3 coding sequence is TGTGCCAGCAGCGCATTCTCCTGGATGCTCTCCTACGAGCAGTACGTC.

This chain's CDR3 is CTSRFDCLAQSRANVLTF. DNA for the CDR3: TGCACCAGCAGATTCGACTGTTTGGCACAAAGTCGGGCCAACGTCCTGACTTTC. The chain employs TRBV1 and TRBJ2-6; the table's D gene call, TRBD2, was not cross checked with the DNA. TRBV1 has pseudogene status. This CDR3 region has 18 residues.

There are a few counts of this clone. The chain couples TRBV10-3 to TRBJ1-2; 9 bases line up with TRBD1. The trim removed 10 bases at V and 6 bases at J, leaving 9 bases unmatched. Germline V gives CDR1 ENHRY, CDR2 SYGVKD. The CDR3 is 13 amino acids. CDR3 protein: CASRTGTGHGYTF. The CDR3 DNA is TGTGCCAGCAGGACCGGGACAGGGCATGGCTACACCTTC.

The gene calls are TRBV7-8 and TRBJ2-1; the D is unclear. CDR1 and CDR2 (germline): SGHVS, FQNEAQ. This CDR3 is 13 amino acids long. Trimming pared 8 bases from V and 0 bases from J, leaving 8 bases between. CDR3 protein: CASSLASYNEQFF. CDR3 coding DNA: TGTGCCAGCTCACTCGCCTCCTACAATGAGCAGTTCTTC.

This clone was seen only a few times. The V call is TRBV4-3, the J call TRBJ2-5; 9 bases align to TRBD1. The CDR3 extends over 14 amino acids. V lost 3 bases to trimming and J lost 4 bases; unmatched junction nucleotides: 3. Germline V CDR1 and CDR2: LGHNA, YSLEER. As DNA, the CDR3 is TGCGCCAGCAGCCATGGACAGGGGACAGAGACCCAGTACTTC. It translates to CASSHGQGTETQYF.

Details on this clone: At the DNA level, this CDR3 is encoded by other sequences in the same sample as well. The rearrangement joins TRBV5-1 to TRBJ2-1; D is perhaps TRBD2 (6 bases). Germline loops: CDR1 SGHRS, CDR2 YFSETQ. This CDR3 comprises 14 residues. Trimming cost V 0 bases and J 5 bases, with 9 bases left between them. Here the CDR3 reads CASSLVAGNNEQFF. In nucleotides, the CDR3 is TGCGCCAGCAGCTTGGTTGCGGGGAACAATGAGCAGTTCTTC.